The 10 T cell receptor beta chains below come from one sample, sequenced in a study of T cells in Graves' hyperthyroidism and ophthalmopathy. Amplified regions were TCR beta CDR3 sequences from RNA transcripts. The HTBI set primed first-round TCR CDR3 RT-PCR. A single record per CDR3 protein comes from TCRdb applying MiXCR to the multiplex PCR reads. The sample shows hundreds of thousands of distinct CDR3 sequences, 35% to 45% of them seen only once. Source material: blood. The receptor set was obtained from a man aged 18 to 30 with Graves' hyperthyroidism.

This clonotype was seen repeatedly, ten times or more. The CDR3 loop is CASGTSTEAFF. CDR3 bases: TGTGCCAGCGGGACCAGCACTGAAGCTTTCTTT. The chain links TRBV2 to TRBJ1-1; perhaps TRBD1 as D (5 bases). The CDR3 is 11 amino acids. The V and J ends lost 8 bases and 4 bases respectively, with 8 bases between them. The V gene's germline CDR1 is SNHLY and CDR2 FYNNEI.

This clonotype turned up a few times. V gene TRBV11-2 combines with J gene TRBJ2-7, with D possibly being TRBD1 (6 bases). V gave up 3 bases and J gave up 2 bases, with 14 bases separating them. The CDR3 spans 15 residues. CDR1 SGHAT and CDR2 FQNNGV come from the germline V gene. CDR3 region: CASSLEDSRTYEQYF. The DNA for the CDR3 is TGTGCCAGCAGCTTGGAGGACAGCCGAACCTACGAGCAGTACTTC. The full variable domain, its missing parts supplied by reference TRBV11-2 and TRBJ2-7, is EAGVAQSPRYKIIEKRQSVAFWCNPISGHATLYWYQQILGQGPKLLIQFQNNGVVDDSQLPKDRFSAERLKGVDSTLKIQPAKLEDSAVYLCASSLEDSRTYEQYFGPGTRLTVT.

V and J are TRBV20-1 and TRBJ2-7, with 9 positions matching TRBD2. There are 13 residues in the CDR3. V gave up 5 bases and J gave up 3 bases; unmatched junction bases: 5. The V gene's germline CDR1 is DFQATT and CDR2 SNEGSKA (reference sequence). This CDR3 reads CSALAGEDYEQYF. The CDR3 nucleotides are TGCAGTGCTTTAGCGGGGGAAGACTACGAGCAGTACTTC.

This clonotype showed up just a few times. The chain uses TRBV11-2 and TRBJ2-5, with 7 nucleotides matching TRBD1. The trim removed 5 bases at V and 0 bases at J, leaving 6 bases unmatched. The germline V gene encodes CDR1 SGHAT and CDR2 FQNNGV. The CDR3 runs to 15 residues. The CDR3 protein is CASSEKGTDQETQYF. CDR3 in DNA: TGTGCCAGCAGCGAGAAAGGGACAGACCAAGAGACCCAGTACTTC.

The CDR3 sequence is CSGLDLYGYTF. The DNA of the CDR3 is TGCAGCGGATTGGACCTGTATGGCTACACCTTC. The chain combines TRBV29-1 with TRBJ1-2; D call uncertain. Germline V lookup: CDR1 SQVTM, CDR2 ANQGSEA. The V end lost 7 bases, the J end lost 5 bases, and 11 bases lay between the germline ends. This CDR3 has 11 residues. The whole variable domain, filled in from reference TRBV29-1 and TRBJ1-2, reads SAVISQKPSRDICQRGTSLTIQCQVDSQVTMMFWYRQQPGQSLTLIATANQGSEATYESGFVIDKFPISRPNLTFSTLTVSNMSPEDSSIYLCSGLDLYGYTFGSGTRLTVV.

This clonotype was observed once. V usage is TRBV7-9 and J usage is TRBJ2-7, with D perhaps matching TRBD1 (5 bases). The CDR3 extends over 16 amino acids. Trimming removed 3 bases from V and 3 bases from J, with 18 bases in between. From germline, CDR1 is SEHNR and CDR2 FQNEAQ (reference sequence). Here the CDR3 reads CASSFGALSIVYEQYF. CDR3 DNA sequence: TGTGCCAGCAGCTTTGGGGCCCTTTCGATAGTCTACGAGCAGTACTTC.

This clonotype was seen only a few times. The chain carries TRBV7-9 and TRBJ2-2; D is possibly TRBD1 or TRBD2 (5 bases each). Germline V gene lookup returns CDR1 SEHNR and CDR2 FQNEAQ (reference sequence). The V end lost 9 bases, the J end lost 1 base, and 12 bases lay between the germline ends. This CDR3 is built from 14 residues. The CDR3 DNA sequence: TGTGCCAGTGGGAGCACAGGGAACACCGGGGAGCTGTTTTTT. It translates to CASGSTGNTGELFF.

This clonotype is a singleton in its sample. This chain uses TRBV12-3 or TRBV12-4 with TRBJ1-1, with a tentative D call TRBD1 (5 bases). Trimming shortened V by 8 bases and J by 5 bases, and 15 bases separated the two germline ends. The length of the CDR3 is 13 residues. The CDR3 DNA follows: TGTGCCAGCGCAACGGGGCACTGGACTGAAGCTTTCTTT. Translating gives CASATGHWTEAFF.

This clonotype was found many times. The chain recombines TRBV7-2 with TRBJ1-3; no reliable D call. This CDR3 has 13 amino acids. The germline V gene encodes CDR1 SGHTA and CDR2 FQGNSA. V was clipped by 4 bases and J by 8 bases, with 12 bases between them. CDR3 loop: CASSYRGRDTIYF. DNA for the CDR3: TGTGCCAGCAGCTATCGGGGTAGGGACACCATATATTTT. Full variable domain (missing parts from reference TRBV7-2 and TRBJ1-3): GAGVSQSPSNKVTEKGKDVELRCDPISGHTALYWYRQSLGQGLEFLIYFQGNSAPDKSGLPSDRFSAERTGGSVSTLTIQRTQQEDSAVYLCASSYRGRDTIYFGEGSWLTVV.

Ten or more counts support this clonotype. The J gene is TRBJ2-7, the V gene TRBV7-9, with a tentative D call TRBD1 (6 bases). Germline CDR1 reads SEHNR; CDR2 reads FQNEAQ (reference sequence). V gave up 5 bases and J gave up 4 bases, with 15 bases separating them. The CDR3 has 14 amino acids. This CDR3 is CASSPRAGEYEQYF. The CDR3 DNA is TGTGCCAGCAGCCCTCGGGCAGGGGAGTACGAGCAGTACTTC.